One and the same sample provided the 9 T cell receptor beta chains below, sequenced in a study of blood T cell repertoires in COVID-19. The repertoire was sequenced with immunoSEQ multiplex PCR; TCRdb's copy has only in-frame clones and lacks some. The sample carries approximately 200,000 clones, approximately 80% recorded once. Sequencing input: PBMCs or T cells enriched from blood (not recorded which). The receptors were sampled from a woman between 40 and 50 years old with acute COVID-19.

The V call is TRBV12-5, the J call TRBJ2-1; tentatively, D is TRBD2 (6 bases). Looked up from germline, CDR1 is LGHNT and CDR2 is FRNRAP. V was shortened by 2 bases and J by 4 bases, with 15 bases between the two germline ends. The CDR3 spans 16 residues. The CDR3 DNA sequence: TGTGCTAGTGGTTTGTCACTTGGGGAGGTATACAATGAGCAGTTCTTC. Its translation is CASGLSLGEVYNEQFF.

This clone was counted a few times. This chain uses TRBV18 with TRBJ1-5; possible D gene TRBD1, 6 bases. CDR1 is KGHSH, CDR2 LQKENI, per germline. CDR3 length: 15 residues. V was shortened by 2 bases and J by 2 bases, with 10 bases between the two germline ends. The DNA of the CDR3 is TGTGCCAGCTCACCAACAGGGAGAGGCAATCAGCCCCAGCATTTT. Residues: CASSPTGRGNQPQHF.

The chain has TRBV19 and TRBJ2-7; maybe TRBD1 (6 bases). Trimming stripped 2 bases from V and 0 bases from J, with 11 bases between. From germline, CDR1 is LNHDA and CDR2 SQIVND (reference sequence). The CDR3 sequence is 15 residues long. The CDR3 sequence: CASSIRGIGSYEQYF. The CDR3 DNA is TGTGCCAGTAGTATAAGGGGGATCGGCTCCTACGAGCAGTACTTC.

The chain is built from TRBV29-1 and TRBJ1-1; D perhaps matches TRBD1 (6 bases). In germline, CDR1 is SQVTM, CDR2 ANQGSEA. CDR3 length equals 13 residues. Trimming removed 4 bases at V and 4 bases at J, with 13 bases between. The CDR3 reads CSVVRGGGTEAFF. The CDR3 nucleotides read TGCAGCGTTGTCAGGGGTGGGGGCACTGAAGCTTTCTTT.

This chain links TRBV10-1 with TRBJ2-1, with TRBD2 identical over 9 bases. Germline values: CDR1 WNHNN, CDR2 SYGVQD (reference sequence). Trimming at V came to 4 bases and at J to 6 bases, leaving 7 bases not matched to a gene. There are 15 residues in the CDR3. The CDR3 spells CASSAAGGKANEQFF. The CDR3 nucleotides read TGCGCCAGCAGTGCTGCGGGGGGGAAGGCCAATGAGCAGTTCTTC.

In DNA form, the CDR3 reads TGTGCCAGCAGTGAGGGAGTCGTACCCGGGGAGCTGTTTTTT. Amino acids: CASSEGVVPGELFF. The V gene is TRBV25-1, the J gene TRBJ2-2, with D possibly matching TRBD2 (5 bases). CDR1 is MGHDK and CDR2 is SYGVNS in the germline V gene. The CDR3 spans 14 residues. V lost 3 bases and J lost 6, with 11 bases in between.

The rearrangement links TRBV11-2 to TRBJ2-2; 11 nucleotides align to TRBD2. Germline trimming cut 5 bases from V and 3 bases from J; bases unmatched to any gene: 2. CDR3 length: 15 residues. Germline V CDR1 and CDR2: SGHAT, FQNNGV. CDR3 bases: TGTGCCAGCAGCCATAGCGGGAGGGACACCGGGGAGCTGTTTTTT. Translated, it gives CASSHSGRDTGELFF.

This clone was picked up one time. Germline is not matched at one junction end, which may reflect a read error. This same CDR3 is encoded by further DNA sequences in the sample. The chain links TRBV6-5 to TRBJ2-2, with 8 bases fitting TRBD2. CDR1 is MNHEY and CDR2 is SVGAGI in the germline V gene. There are 16 residues in the CDR3. The chain's CDR3 is CASSFTGGGNTGELFF. CDR3 DNA: TGCGCCAGCAGTTTTACCGGGGGGGGGAACACCGGGGAGCTGTTTTTT.

This clone was found once. V and J are TRBV28 and TRBJ2-7; D remains unclear. Germline V gives CDR1 MDHEN, CDR2 SYDVKM. The V end lost 5 bases, the J end lost 2 bases, and 13 bases lay between the germline ends. The CDR3 covers 14 residues. The CDR3 sequence: CASSLPREPYEQYF. CDR3 nucleotide sequence: TGTGCCAGCAGTCTACCGAGAGAGCCCTACGAGCAGTACTTC.